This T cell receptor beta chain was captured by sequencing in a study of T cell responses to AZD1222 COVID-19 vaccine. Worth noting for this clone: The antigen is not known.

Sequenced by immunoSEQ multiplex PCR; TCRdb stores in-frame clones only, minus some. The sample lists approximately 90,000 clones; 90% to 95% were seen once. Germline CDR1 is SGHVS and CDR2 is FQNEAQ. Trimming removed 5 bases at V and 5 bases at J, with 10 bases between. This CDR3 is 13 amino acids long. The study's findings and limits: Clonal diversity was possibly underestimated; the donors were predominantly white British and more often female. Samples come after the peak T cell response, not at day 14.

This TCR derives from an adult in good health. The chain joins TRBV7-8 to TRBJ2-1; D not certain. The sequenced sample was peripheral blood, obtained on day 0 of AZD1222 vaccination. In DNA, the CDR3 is TGTGCCAGCAGCAGTGGACCACACAATGAGCAGTTCTTC. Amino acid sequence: CASSSGPHNEQFF.